This entry describes one TCR beta chain. This sample was taken from a study of blood T cell repertoires in COVID-19. On the study more broadly: PBMCs, B-cell-depleted T cells, or T cells were the source of the cDNA or gDNA that made up the material.

The CDR3 loop spans 15 amino acids. CDR1 and CDR2 from the germline V gene are SEHNR and FQNEAQ (reference sequence). The V gene end was trimmed by 5 bases and the J gene end by 4 bases; junction bases not matched to a gene: 6. The authors' processing: Reference gene primer amplification gave estimated nucleated cell counts. TCRdb's copy holds only in-frame clones and misses some; the assay was immunoSEQ multiplex PCR. V and J calls and clone size follow that table, whereas D and trimming were derived from the DNA. This sample carries fewer than 200,000 clones, about 85% of them seen once, and the ten largest clones take roughly 1.1%.

The sequence was collected from a man in his sixties who had recovered from COVID-19. Material: peripheral blood. The chain employs TRBV7-9 and TRBJ2-1, with TRBD1 identical over 9 bases. In nucleotides, the CDR3 is TGTGCCAGCAGCCCCTCCGGGACAGGGTACAATGAGCAGTTCTTC. Translating gives CASSPSGTGYNEQFF. Drawing the rest from reference TRBV7-9 and TRBJ2-1, the complete variable domain is DTGVSQNPRHKITKRGQNVTFRCDPISEHNRLYWYRQTLGQGPEFLTYFQNEAQLEKSRLLSDRFSAERPKGSFSTLEIQRTEQGDSAMYLCASSPSGTGYNEQFFGPGTRLTVL.